This T cell receptor (beta chain) derives from a study of T-cell reconstitution after alpha-beta-depleted transplantation in children. During its preparation, the TCRbeta library received unique molecular identifiers. TCRdb redid the calling of the PCR reads with MiXCR, one entry per CDR3 protein. The table includes about 400,000 distinct CDR3 sequences, about a fifth detected once. The V gene lost 2 bases and the J gene lost 6 bases, with 7 bases spanning the gap. Germline V gene lookup returns CDR1 MNHEY and CDR2 SVGAGI. CDR3 size: 13 residues. The starting material was PBMCs from the stem cell graft donor, obtained from the stem cell graft. V gene TRBV6-5 combines with J gene TRBJ1-4; D remains ambiguous. The TCR sequence derives from a human donor who donated a stem cell graft to a child with acute myeloid leukemia. The CDR3 protein is CASSYMFDEKLFF. The CDR3 DNA follows: TGTGCCAGCAGTTACATGTTCGATGAAAAACTGTTTTTT.